The 21 T cell receptor beta chains reported below all come from one sample, sequenced in a study of shared clonotypes between healthy human individuals. Sequencing used immunoSEQ multiplex PCR; TCRdb keeps in-frame clones, though not all of them. The repertoire consists of 850,000 to 1,200,000 clones, with under 80% occurring once and the leading ten covering approximately 1.5%. Sequencing was performed on memory CD4+ T cells sorted from blood. Regarding subset: CD45RA-negative fraction. Receptors were obtained from a young man in good health.

This clone was observed at least ten times. The rearrangement uses TRBV5-6 and TRBJ1-1, with TRBD1 matching over 10 bases. The CDR3 extends over 16 amino acids. The V gene's germline CDR1 is SGHDT and CDR2 YYEEEE. The junction had 6 bases not matched to a gene; V was cut back by 4 bases and J by 0 bases. Written as DNA, the CDR3 is TGTGCCAGCAGCCCCGGGACAGGGGTTATGAACACTGAAGCTTTCTTT. Protein sequence: CASSPGTGVMNTEAFF.

As for this clone: This sample also contains other DNA sequences that code for the same CDR3. This chain uses TRBV18 with TRBJ2-5; D remains unclear. CDR3 size: 12 residues. Germline assignment: CDR1 KGHSH and CDR2 LQKENI. The V end was cut by 2 bases, the J end by 4 bases, with 5 bases between. The CDR3 DNA reads TGTGCCAGCTCACCAGTCGGAGAGACCCAGTACTTC. Protein product: CASSPVGETQYF.

Concerning this clone: A junction end diverges from the germline sequence, so it may reflect a read error. The genes are TRBV7-7 and TRBJ2-7; 8 nucleotides line up with TRBD1. The germline V gene has CDR1 SSHAT and CDR2 FNYEAQ (reference sequence). The CDR3 runs to 13 residues. Written as DNA, the CDR3 is TGTGCTAGCAGCTTGGACAGGGCCAACGAGCAGTACTTC. Its protein product is CASSLDRANEQYF.

The chain links TRBV21-1 to TRBJ1-4. TRBV21-1 is an annotated pseudogene. CDR3 size: 15 residues. CDR3 DNA sequence: TGTGCCAGATTTGGGGCTCCGGGGCGGGATGAAAAACTGTTTTTT. Amino acids: CARFGAPGRDEKLFF.

The chain joins TRBV7-2 to TRBJ2-5, with 9 positions matching TRBD2. The CDR3 is 16 amino acids. Germline trimming cut 1 base from V and 5 bases from J; bases unmatched to any gene: 8. From germline, CDR1 is SGHTA and CDR2 FQGNSA. The CDR3 reads CASSLVATSGSETQYF. The DNA of the CDR3 is TGTGCCAGCAGCTTAGTCGCGACTAGCGGATCGGAGACCCAGTACTTC.

The genes are TRBV18 and TRBJ1-1; 8 nucleotides align to TRBD1. The CDR3 consists of 15 residues. CDR1 KGHSH and CDR2 LQKENI come from the germline V gene. The V gene end was trimmed by 1 base and the J gene end by 6 bases; junction bases not matched to a gene: 7. The CDR3 sequence is CASSPRQGKGPEAFF. DNA for the CDR3: TGTGCCAGCTCACCACGACAGGGGAAGGGGCCTGAAGCTTTCTTT.

In its sample, this clone was seen a few times. V gene TRBV4-3 combines with J gene TRBJ1-3; D remains unclear. CDR3 size: 14 residues. Germline V lookup: CDR1 LGHNA, CDR2 YSLEER. V lost 0 bases and J 1 base, leaving 4 bases between the germline ends. The CDR3 bases are TGCGCCAGCAGCCAAGAGGGGTCTGGAAACACCATATATTTT. As protein: CASSQEGSGNTIYF.

The rearrangement joins TRBV27 to TRBJ2-1; D call uncertain. CDR1 is MNHEY, CDR2 SMNVEV, per germline (reference sequence). This CDR3 is 13 amino acids long. V dropped 2 bases and J dropped 4 bases, with 6 bases sitting between them. The CDR3 loop reads CASSLDTYNEQFF. The DNA of the CDR3 is TGTGCCAGCAGTTTAGACACATACAATGAGCAGTTCTTC.

The chain is built from TRBV19 and TRBJ2-2, with D possibly being TRBD1 (7 bases). V was shortened by 7 bases and J by 6 bases, with 12 bases between the two germline ends. Germline CDR1 reads LNHDA; CDR2 reads SQIVND (reference sequence). CDR3 length equals 13 residues. Here the CDR3 reads CASTRGVAGELFF. CDR3 coding DNA: TGTGCCAGTACCAGGGGGGTAGCCGGGGAGCTGTTTTTT.

V and J are TRBV28 and TRBJ2-3; weak D call: TRBD2 (6 bases). CDR1 MDHEN and CDR2 SYDVKM come from the germline V gene. This CDR3 is built from 12 residues. The CDR3 DNA reads TGTGCTACCGGGGGTGGCACAGATACGCAGTATTTT. The encoded protein is CATGGGTDTQYF.

The chain uses TRBV6-5 and TRBJ2-1, with 7 nucleotides matching TRBD2. Trimming at V came to 4 bases and at J to 2 bases, leaving 8 bases not matched to a gene. Germline loops: CDR1 MNHEY, CDR2 SVGAGI. This CDR3 has 16 residues. CDR3 in amino acids: CASSWGRDYPYNEQFF. The CDR3 bases are TGTGCCAGCAGTTGGGGAAGGGACTACCCCTACAATGAGCAGTTCTTC.

The chain recombines TRBV6-1 with TRBJ1-5; D might be TRBD1 (6 bases). This CDR3 comprises 14 residues. V was cut by 6 bases and J by 0 bases, with 9 bases left in between. From germline, CDR1 is MNHNS and CDR2 SASEGT. The CDR3 nucleotides read TGTGCCAGCAGCATACAGGGTAGCAATCAGCCCCAGCATTTT. This gives the protein CASSIQGSNQPQHF.

The chain combines TRBV10-3 with TRBJ1-6; TRBD1 matches at 12 bases. The CDR3 covers 17 residues. From germline, CDR1 is ENHRY and CDR2 SYGVKD. V shed 4 bases, J shed 7 bases, and the junction held 8 bases outside the gene matches. The CDR3 sequence is CAISVGQGAGWNSPLHF. DNA for the CDR3: TGTGCCATCAGTGTGGGACAGGGGGCGGGGTGGAATTCACCCCTCCACTTT.

For this clone: Other DNA sequences in this sample translate to the same CDR3. CDR3 in amino acids: CASSSAYEQYF. The CDR3 coding sequence is TGCGCCAGCAGTTCGGCCTACGAGCAGTACTTC. The chain employs TRBV5-1 and TRBJ2-7; D not resolved. The CDR3 is 11 residues long. Deletions cut 5 bases from V and 2 bases from J, with 5 bases between. Germline assignment: CDR1 SGHRS and CDR2 YFSETQ.

This chain links TRBV19 with TRBJ1-2; TRBD1 aligns across 7 bases. Losses at the gene ends were 0 bases for V and 4 bases for J; bases not matched to a gene: 5. Germline V CDR1 and CDR2: LNHDA, SQIVND (reference sequence). The CDR3 runs 15 residues. The CDR3 sequence is CASSIEAGGAYGYTF. Here the CDR3 DNA reads TGTGCCAGTAGTATAGAAGCAGGGGGGGCCTATGGCTACACCTTC.

This clone was detected many times. The chain recombines TRBV18 with TRBJ2-7; possible D gene TRBD1, 6 bases. Germline CDR1 is KGHSH and CDR2 is LQKENI. The CDR3 length is 13 residues. Trimming took 4 bases from V and 2 from J, leaving 9 bases between them. The CDR3 here is CASSRDITYEQYF. The DNA for the CDR3 is TGTGCCAGCTCACGGGACATCACCTACGAGCAGTACTTC.

The rearrangement uses TRBV6-1 and TRBJ1-1, with 10 bases that match TRBD1. Germline V gene data show CDR1 as MNHNS and CDR2 as SASEGT. The V gene end was trimmed by 4 bases and the J gene end by 4 bases; junction bases not matched to a gene: 3. This CDR3 contains 14 residues. CDR3 in amino acids: CASSGQGASTEAFF. The CDR3, as DNA: TGTGCCAGCAGTGGACAGGGGGCGAGCACTGAAGCTTTCTTT.

This chain connects TRBV11-3 to TRBJ2-3, with D tentatively TRBD2 (6 bases). Trimming removed 1 base at V and 9 bases at J, with 11 bases between. Germline V lookup: CDR1 SGHNT, CDR2 YENEEA. The CDR3 consists of 13 residues. Written as DNA, the CDR3 is TGTGCCAGCAGCTTAGTCCCTAGCGACACGCAGTATTTT. As protein: CASSLVPSDTQYF. Supplemented by reference TRBV11-3 and TRBJ2-3, the full variable domain reads EAGVVQSPRYKIIEKKQPVAFWCNPISGHNTLYWYLQNLGQGPELLIRYENEEAVDDSQLPKDRFSAERLKGVDSTLKIQPAELGDSAVYLCASSLVPSDTQYFGPGTRLTVL.

This clone was seen a few times. CDR3: CASSTTGGTEAFF. DNA for the CDR3: TGTGCCAGCAGCACCACAGGGGGAACTGAAGCTTTCTTT. The V and J genes are TRBV5-4 and TRBJ1-1; 8 bases are shared with TRBD1. After removal of 4 bases from V and 5 bases from J, the junction contained 4 bases not matched to a gene. Germline CDR1 and CDR2: SGHNT and YYREEE (reference sequence). The CDR3 runs to 13 residues.

The V call is TRBV19, the J call TRBJ2-3, with 10 bases lining up with TRBD1. The trim removed 6 bases at V and 4 bases at J, leaving 4 bases unmatched. The CDR3 loop spans 14 amino acids. Germline-derived CDR1 and CDR2 are LNHDA and SQIVND (reference sequence). In DNA form, the CDR3 reads TGTGCCAGTAGCATCGGGACAGGGGCAGATACGCAGTATTTT. Translating it yields CASSIGTGADTQYF.

The chain carries TRBV4-2 and TRBJ2-3; D uncertain. Looked up from germline, CDR1 is LGHNA and CDR2 is YNFKEQ. The CDR3 contains 15 residues. V lost 0 bases and J lost 10, with 17 bases in between. DNA of the CDR3: TGTGCCAGCAGCCAAGATATAGTGACCTCGGCTCCGCAGTATTTT. Translation gives CASSQDIVTSAPQYF.